This T cell receptor beta chain appears in the sequencing data of a study of metastatic and nonmetastatic thyroid tumors. This CDR3 is built from 16 residues. CDR1 and CDR2 from the germline V gene are MDHEN and SYDVKM. TCRdb reprocessed the PCR reads using MiXCR. The sample lists around 38,000 clones, 25% to 35% occurring once. There were no patients who had received any treatment before thyroid surgery. Points on this clone: The junction departs from germline at one end; a sequencing error may be responsible.

Sequencing input: blood. The clonotype was recovered from a male donor with papillary thyroid cancer or a benign thyroid nodule (not recorded which). Some clones in this sample may be carry-over from other donors' samples. The chain is built from TRBV28 and TRBJ2-1, with D possibly matching TRBD2 (5 bases). The CDR3 sequence: CASSTPVAGSYNEHFF. The CDR3 DNA is TGTGCCAGCAGTACCCCCGTGGCGGGCTCCTACAATGAGCATTTCTTC.